The T cell receptor (beta chain) described here comes from a study of blood T cell repertoires in COVID-19. As for the study in general: The origin of the acute and convalescent COVID-19 samples was the United States, Italy and Spain. Sample material is recorded as cDNA or gDNA derived from T cells, B-cell-depleted T cells, or PBMCs.

There are a few counts of this clone. V was shortened by 4 bases and J by 1 base, with 9 bases between the two germline ends. The CDR3 runs 13 residues. Germline values: CDR1 SGHRS, CDR2 YFSETQ. Original analysis: Amplification of reference gene primers provided the estimated nucleated cell counts. TCRdb keeps only in-frame clones here, not all; method: immunoSEQ multiplex PCR. V and J calls and clone size are those listed in that table; D and trimming were worked out from the DNA. This repertoire shows 200,000 to 250,000 clones, 82% found once; its top ten account for roughly 8.2%. The specimen sequenced was peripheral blood. The chain links TRBV5-1 to TRBJ2-7; the D gene is possibly TRBD2 (6 bases). This TCR derives from a woman of 80 years or more with COVID-19, enrolled during active disease. CDR3 residues: CASSPGGSYEQYF. The CDR3 DNA reads TGCGCCAGCAGCCCCGGGGGTTCCTACGAGCAGTACTTC.